This note documents a single TCR beta chain sequence. The data belong to a study of blood T cell repertoires in COVID-19. For the study at large: T cells, B-cell-depleted T cells, or PBMCs supplied cDNA or gDNA.

The germline gives CDR1 LGHDT, CDR2 YNNKEL (reference sequence). V was pared by 4 bases and J by 7 bases, with 10 bases between. The CDR3 is 12 amino acids. Clones were read by immunoSEQ multiplex PCR, and TCRdb kept only the in-frame ones, dropping some. The table records about 100,000 clones, more than 65% of them present only once. This clonotype was sampled from an older man with active or convalescent COVID-19. Sequences were obtained from peripheral blood. The chain joins TRBV3-1 (or the pseudogene TRBV3-2) to TRBJ1-1, with D uncertain. The CDR3 DNA follows: TGTGCCAGCAGCCCTATCTTTGGTGAAGCTTTCTTT. Its translation is CASSPIFGEAFF.